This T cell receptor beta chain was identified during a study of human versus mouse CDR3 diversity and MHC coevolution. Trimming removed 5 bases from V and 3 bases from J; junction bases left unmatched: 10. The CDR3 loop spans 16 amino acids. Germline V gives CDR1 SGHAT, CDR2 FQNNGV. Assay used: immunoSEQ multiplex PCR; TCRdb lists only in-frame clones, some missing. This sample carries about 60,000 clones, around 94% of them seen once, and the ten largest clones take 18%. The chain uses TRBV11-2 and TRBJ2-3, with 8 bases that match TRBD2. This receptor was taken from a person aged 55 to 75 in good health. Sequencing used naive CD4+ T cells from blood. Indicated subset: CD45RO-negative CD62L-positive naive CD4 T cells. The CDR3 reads CASSPLKVAGTDTQYF. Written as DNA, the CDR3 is TGTGCCAGCAGCCCCCTAAAGGTAGCGGGGACAGATACGCAGTATTTT.